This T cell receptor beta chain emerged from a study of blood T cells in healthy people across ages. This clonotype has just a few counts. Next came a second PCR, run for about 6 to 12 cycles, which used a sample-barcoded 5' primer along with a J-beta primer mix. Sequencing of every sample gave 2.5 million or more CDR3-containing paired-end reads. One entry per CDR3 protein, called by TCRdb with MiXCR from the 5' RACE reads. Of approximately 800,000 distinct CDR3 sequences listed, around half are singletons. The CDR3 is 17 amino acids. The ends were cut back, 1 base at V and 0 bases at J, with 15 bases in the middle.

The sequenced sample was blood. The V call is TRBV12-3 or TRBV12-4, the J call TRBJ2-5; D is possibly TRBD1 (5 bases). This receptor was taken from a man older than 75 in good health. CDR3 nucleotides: TGTGCCAGCAGTTTAGGGGGCGTGCCCTGGTACCAAGAGACCCAGTACTTC. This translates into CASSLGGVPWYQETQYF.